A single sample is the source of the 5 T cell receptor beta chains below, sequenced in a study of radiotherapy plus CTLA-4 blockade in lung cancer. The data were produced by immunoSEQ multiplex PCR, yet TCRdb's version contains in-frame clones alone and is incomplete. In the table there are approximately 37,000 clones, 70% to 80% of which are singletons. The input for sequencing was peripheral blood, taken from a patient treated with radiotherapy plus ipilimumab. The receptors stem from a human donor with non-small cell lung cancer who had stable disease on radiotherapy plus ipilimumab.

The chain recombines TRBV29-1 with TRBJ1-1; 7 nucleotides match TRBD1. Trimming removed 7 bases from V and 2 bases from J; junction bases left unmatched: 7. This CDR3 contains 13 residues. Germline V gives CDR1 SQVTM, CDR2 ANQGSEA. The CDR3 coding sequence is TGCAGCGCCTCGACAGGGATCAACACTGAAGCTTTCTTT. Amino acids: CSASTGINTEAFF.

V gene TRBV13 combines with J gene TRBJ2-3; D perhaps matches TRBD1 (5 bases). V was cut by 4 bases and J by 3 bases, with 20 bases left in between. CDR3 length: 17 amino acids. Germline V lookup: CDR1 PRHDT, CDR2 FYEKMQ (reference sequence). CDR3 in DNA: TGTGCCAGCAGCTCAGATTACAGGACGGGTAGGACAGATACGCAGTATTTT. Its translation: CASSSDYRTGRTDTQYF.

This chain uses TRBV28 with TRBJ1-1; TRBD1 aligns across 7 bases. The CDR3 length is 14 residues. V lost 8 bases to trimming and J lost 0 bases; unmatched junction nucleotides: 6. Germline V lookup: CDR1 MDHEN, CDR2 SYDVKM. The CDR3 bases are TGTGCCAGCCAGACAGGGAACGTGAACACTGAAGCTTTCTTT. Protein sequence: CASQTGNVNTEAFF.

The rearrangement links TRBV7-3 to TRBJ2-1, with 7 positions matching TRBD1. The germline V gene encodes CDR1 SGHTA and CDR2 FQGTGA. The CDR3 length is 15 residues. The V gene end was trimmed by 5 bases and the J gene end by 1 base; junction bases not matched to a gene: 5. The CDR3 DNA reads TGTGCCAGCAGCCGACAGGGTAGTTCCTACAATGAGCAGTTCTTC. Amino acid sequence: CASSRQGSSYNEQFF.

This clone is medium-sized in the sample. The chain joins TRBV2 to TRBJ2-7; weak D call: TRBD2 (6 bases). The CDR3 has 13 amino acids. In germline, CDR1 is SNHLY, CDR2 FYNNEI. Trimming left V 7 bases short and J 4 bases short, with 14 bases between. The CDR3 spells CASTVFRGYEQYF. CDR3 coding DNA: TGTGCCAGCACCGTTTTCCGGGGGTACGAGCAGTACTTC.